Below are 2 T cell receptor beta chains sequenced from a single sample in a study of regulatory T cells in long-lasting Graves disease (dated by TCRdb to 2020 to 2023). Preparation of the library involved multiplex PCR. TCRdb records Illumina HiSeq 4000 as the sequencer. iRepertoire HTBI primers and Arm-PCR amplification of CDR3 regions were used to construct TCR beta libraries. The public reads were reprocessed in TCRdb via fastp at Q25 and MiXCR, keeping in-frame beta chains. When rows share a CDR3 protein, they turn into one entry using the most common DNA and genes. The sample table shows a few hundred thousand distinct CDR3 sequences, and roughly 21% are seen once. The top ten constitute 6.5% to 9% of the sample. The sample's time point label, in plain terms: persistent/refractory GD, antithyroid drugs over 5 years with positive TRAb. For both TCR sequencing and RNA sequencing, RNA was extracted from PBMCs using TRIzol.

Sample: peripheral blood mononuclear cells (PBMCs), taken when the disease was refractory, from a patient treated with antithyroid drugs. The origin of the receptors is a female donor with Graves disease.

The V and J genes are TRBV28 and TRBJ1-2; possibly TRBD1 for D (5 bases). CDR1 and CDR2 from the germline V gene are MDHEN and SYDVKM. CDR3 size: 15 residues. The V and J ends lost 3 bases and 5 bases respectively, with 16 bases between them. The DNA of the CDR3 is TGTGCCAGCAGTTTTCCCCCCTCCGGGACTTATGGCTACACCTTC. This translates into CASSFPPSGTYGYTF.

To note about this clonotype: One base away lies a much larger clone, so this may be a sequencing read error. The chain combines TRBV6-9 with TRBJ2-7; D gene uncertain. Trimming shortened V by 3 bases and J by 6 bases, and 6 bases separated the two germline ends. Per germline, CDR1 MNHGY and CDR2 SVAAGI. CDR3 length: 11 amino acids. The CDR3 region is CASSYPSEQYF. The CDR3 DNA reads TGTGCCAGCAGTTACCCGTCCGAGCAGTACTTC.